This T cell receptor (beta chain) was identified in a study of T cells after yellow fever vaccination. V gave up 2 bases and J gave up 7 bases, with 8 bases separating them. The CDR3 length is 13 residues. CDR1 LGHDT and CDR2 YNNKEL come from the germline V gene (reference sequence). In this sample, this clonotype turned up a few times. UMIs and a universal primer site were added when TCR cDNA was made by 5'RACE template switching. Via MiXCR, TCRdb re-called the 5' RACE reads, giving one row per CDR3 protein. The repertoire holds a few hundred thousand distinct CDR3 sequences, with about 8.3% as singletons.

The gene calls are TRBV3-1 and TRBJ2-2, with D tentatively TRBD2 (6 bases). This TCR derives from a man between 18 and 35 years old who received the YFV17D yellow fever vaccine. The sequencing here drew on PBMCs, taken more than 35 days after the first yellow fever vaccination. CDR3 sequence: CASSQRTIGELFF. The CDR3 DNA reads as TGTGCCAGCAGCCAAAGGACTATCGGGGAGCTGTTTTTT.